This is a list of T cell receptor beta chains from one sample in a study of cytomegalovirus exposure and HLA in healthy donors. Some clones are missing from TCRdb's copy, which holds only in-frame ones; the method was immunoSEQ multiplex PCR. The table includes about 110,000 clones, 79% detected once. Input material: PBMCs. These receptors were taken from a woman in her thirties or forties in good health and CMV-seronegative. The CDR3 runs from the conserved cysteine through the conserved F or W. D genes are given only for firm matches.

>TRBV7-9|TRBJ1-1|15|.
CASSLDLAVNTEAFF
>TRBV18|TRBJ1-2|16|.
CASSPATGIANYGYTF
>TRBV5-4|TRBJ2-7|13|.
CASSSRDTYEQYF
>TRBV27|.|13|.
CASQDSAGYEQYF
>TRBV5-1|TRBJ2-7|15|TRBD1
CASSLQGAPGYEQYF
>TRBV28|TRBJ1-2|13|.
CASSPRTVPGYTF
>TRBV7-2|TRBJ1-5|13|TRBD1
CASSLWDREEQHF
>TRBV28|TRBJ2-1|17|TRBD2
CASSSPGLAVRDNEQFF
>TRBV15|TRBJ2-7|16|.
CATSRDLATLPSEQYF
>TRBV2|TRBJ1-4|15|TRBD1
CASSVNRGANEKLFF
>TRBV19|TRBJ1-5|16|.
CASTPLGQGSNQPQHF
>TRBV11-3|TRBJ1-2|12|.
CASSLEESGYTF
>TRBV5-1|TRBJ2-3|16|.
CASSLGQDLSTDTQYF
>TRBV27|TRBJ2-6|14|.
CASSLAAGANVLTF
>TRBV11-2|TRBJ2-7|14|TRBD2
CASSLELAGDEQYF
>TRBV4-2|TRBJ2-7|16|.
CASSHAQGGDGYEQYF
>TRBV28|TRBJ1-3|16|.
CASSAPGGSSGNTIYF
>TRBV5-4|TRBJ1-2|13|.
CASSLAGDYGYTF
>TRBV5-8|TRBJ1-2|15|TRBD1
CASSPGGAALYGYTF
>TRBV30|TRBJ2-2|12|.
CAWSVPPGELFF
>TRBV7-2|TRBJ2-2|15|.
CASSLNPGNTGELFF
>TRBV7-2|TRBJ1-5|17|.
CASSSGATGRGNQPQHF
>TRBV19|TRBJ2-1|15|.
CASSIWSGEDNEQFF
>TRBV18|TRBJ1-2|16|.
CASSPPGGWTNYGYTF
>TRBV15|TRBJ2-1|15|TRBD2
CATSMTSGMPNEQFF
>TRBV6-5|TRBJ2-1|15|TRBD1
CASRPGQFSYNEQFF
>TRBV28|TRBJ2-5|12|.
CASSLVQETQYF
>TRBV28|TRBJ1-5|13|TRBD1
CASSRTGHSPQHF
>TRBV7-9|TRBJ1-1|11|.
CASSVAGMAFF
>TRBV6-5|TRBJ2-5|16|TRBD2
CASSYGAGGFLETQYF
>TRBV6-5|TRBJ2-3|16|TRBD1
CASSYSGTGGTDTQYF
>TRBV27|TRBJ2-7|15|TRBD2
CASSFLAGVGYEQYF
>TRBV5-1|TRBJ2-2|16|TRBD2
CASSLAGGQNTGELFF
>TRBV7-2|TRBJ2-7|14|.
CASSLVGGKDEQYF
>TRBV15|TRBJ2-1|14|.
CATSRGSMYNEQFF
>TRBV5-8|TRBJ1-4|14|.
CASSLAPVINRLFF
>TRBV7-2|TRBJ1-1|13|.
CASSSYGGSEAFF
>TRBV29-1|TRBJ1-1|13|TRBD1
CSVVGQANTEAFF
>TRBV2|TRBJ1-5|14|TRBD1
CASVGMDRNQPQHF
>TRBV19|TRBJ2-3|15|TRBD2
CASSSGGARTDTQYF
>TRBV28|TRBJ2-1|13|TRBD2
CASSSLTSGGAFF
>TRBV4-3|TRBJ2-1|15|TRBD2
CASSQTSSRSDEQFF
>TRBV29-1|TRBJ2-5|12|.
CSDMTSQETQYF